This T cell receptor (beta chain) was sequenced for a study of a mutant IDH1 vaccine in newly diagnosed glioma (TCRdb year 2021). Background for the entire study: Patients received eight vaccinations in weeks 1, 3, 5, 7, 11, 15, 19 and 23, corresponding to visits V03 through V10. Prior to enrollment, standard therapy consisting of radiotherapy alone, temozolomide alone, or radiochemotherapy with temozolomide had been administered to patients, with the combination being received by most patients. For exploratory analyses, approximately 25 treated patients had longitudinal TCRB deep sequencing done wherever samples were available. Six visits were used for peripheral blood collection: V03 (baseline), V05, V07, V10, V12 and V13. Of the 25 to 35 patients who were treated, about 60% were male and approximately 40% were female, and the mean age was about 40 years. In the chemotherapy-containing groups, vaccination started alongside temozolomide cycles, whereas in patients who had radiotherapy alone it started 4-6 weeks after radiotherapy.

Broad study findings and their caveats: Immune responses induced by the vaccine were seen in 90% to 95% of patients across multiple MHC alleles. No apparent relationship was observed between pseudoprogression and alterations in the top peripheral T cell clonotypes detected by TCRB sequencing. Selection of PBMC samples for TCRB deep sequencing was based on availability. According to the authors, sample limitations meant that analyses of patient blood samples could not be reproduced.

The time point label for this specimen denotes: week 5, during vaccination. Every vaccine dose consisted of 300 ug of a 20-mer mutant IDH1 peptide in Montanide, administered subcutaneously together with topical imiquimod. The donors had newly diagnosed IDH1-mutant astrocytomas of WHO grade 3 or 4 that showed loss of nuclear ATRX. The samples were drawn from NOA16, a multicentre, single-arm, open-label phase I trial in Germany that tested a mutant IDH1 peptide vaccine in humans for the first time. Genomic DNA for TCRB sequencing was extracted from EDTA blood using the DNeasy Blood and Tissue Kit. The library was produced with the immunoSEQ multiplex PCR assay. Following the manufacturer's protocol, the hsTCRB Kit was used to amplify rearranged TCR beta chain sequences. TCRB libraries were sequenced on an Illumina MiSeq. Turning to the authors' computational methods: The kit vendor's proprietary platform handled demultiplexing, trimming and gene mapping. TCRdb holds this immuneACCESS table with in-frame rearrangements only. Some clones are missing; in checked studies, unresolved V genes explain under half, and the rest has no known cause. The D gene and trimming were derived from the DNA, and the V and J assignments and clone size from that table. Within this sample are about 50,000 clones, with approximately 78% of them counted one time only. The top ten hold roughly 5% of the sample.

Note on this clone: Its antigen remains undetermined. No quality values exist for individual bases; no much larger clone is one base distant.

Between the V and J ends, shortened by 1 base and 6 bases respectively, the junction contains 8 bases. Counted from cysteine to phenylalanine, this CDR3 has 14 amino acids. Only CDR3 DNA is held: 42 bases, read in frame from base 1. CDR1 and CDR2 were assigned from the germline V gene as SGDLS and YYNGEE. The rearrangement joined TRBV9 to TRBJ1-6; the D gene is unclear. The origin of this receptor is a man in his fifties with glioma. The sequences come from PBMCs, collected from a glioma patient whose treatment included an IDH1 peptide vaccine. The CDR3 region reads CASSVQVINSPLHF. The bases are TGTGCCAGCAGCGTACAAGTCATTAATTCACCCCTCCACTTT.